The clone carrying this TCR beta chain was picked up a small number of times. What it binds is not known. This sample was included in a study of human T cells and chemical hapten exposure. The study's library attached unique molecular identifiers to single cDNA molecules. TCRdb used MiXCR to reprocess the RACE reads, holding one entry per CDR3 protein. The repertoire holds approximately 90,000 distinct CDR3 sequences, with around 25% as singletons. This CDR3 is 17 amino acids long. V was trimmed by 4 bases and J by 8 bases, leaving 24 bases between them. The germline V gene has CDR1 SGHAT and CDR2 FQNNGV. Stated time point: patch test 3, about 24 weeks after DPC sensitization. Indicated treatment: therapeutic diphenylcyclopropenone sensitization with weekly scalp DPC. Regarding the study as a whole: Following DPC sensitization, TCRs present above 1 in 1000 frequency showed no change.

The sequence derives from a man aged 35-49 years with alopecia areata. Some clones in this sample may be carry-over from other donors' samples. The V call is TRBV11-2, the J call TRBJ2-4, with a possible D match to TRBD2 (5 bases). The sample here was whole blood, taken in connection with sensitization to the hapten diphenylcyclopropenone (DPC). The DNA of the CDR3 is TGTGCCAGCAGCTCACTCCGGGTCGGGATTGTTATGGACATTCAGTACTTC. Protein sequence: CASSSLRVGIVMDIQYF.